The sequence of this T cell receptor (beta chain) was determined in a study of OX40 agonist ivuxolimab in advanced cancers. At the level of the study: The mean age was approximately 56 years, ranging from about 23 to 79, with 82.7% of participants male.

This table comes from immunoSEQ multiplex PCR, and its TCRdb copy is limited to in-frame clones, with some not included. The sample consists of some 83,000 clones, about 86% of them appearing once. Study conclusions and caveats: Dose levels from 0.1 to 3.0 mg/kg saw CD4+ and CD8+ blood T cells expand clonally by week 6. The study did not work out the antigen specificity of the expanded peripheral T cells.

Patients were ineligible given autoimmune disease history or systemic immunosuppression. There are 16 residues in the CDR3. V lost 1 base, J lost 2 bases, and 15 bases lay in between. Germline V gene sequence: CDR1 SGHDT, CDR2 YYEEEE. Notes on this clone: Its specificity is unknown.

The sequence came from an adult with an advanced solid tumor such as melanoma, head and neck, liver or kidney cancer. The chain links TRBV5-6 to TRBJ1-1, with D unclear. This material consisted of CD4+ or CD8+ T cells sorted from blood, taken in a trial of the OX40 agonist ivuxolimab. CDR3 sequence reads: CASSLITRAINTEAFF. The CDR3 nucleotides are TGTGCCAGCAGCTTGATTACGCGGGCCATCAACACTGAAGCTTTCTTT. Using reference TRBV5-6 and TRBJ1-1 for the parts outside the CDR3, the full variable domain is DAGVTQSPTHLIKTRGQQVTLRCSPKSGHDTVSWYQQALGQGPQFIFQYYEEEERQRGNFPDRFSGHQFPNYSSELNVNALLLGDSALYLCASSLITRAINTEAFFGQGTRLTVV.